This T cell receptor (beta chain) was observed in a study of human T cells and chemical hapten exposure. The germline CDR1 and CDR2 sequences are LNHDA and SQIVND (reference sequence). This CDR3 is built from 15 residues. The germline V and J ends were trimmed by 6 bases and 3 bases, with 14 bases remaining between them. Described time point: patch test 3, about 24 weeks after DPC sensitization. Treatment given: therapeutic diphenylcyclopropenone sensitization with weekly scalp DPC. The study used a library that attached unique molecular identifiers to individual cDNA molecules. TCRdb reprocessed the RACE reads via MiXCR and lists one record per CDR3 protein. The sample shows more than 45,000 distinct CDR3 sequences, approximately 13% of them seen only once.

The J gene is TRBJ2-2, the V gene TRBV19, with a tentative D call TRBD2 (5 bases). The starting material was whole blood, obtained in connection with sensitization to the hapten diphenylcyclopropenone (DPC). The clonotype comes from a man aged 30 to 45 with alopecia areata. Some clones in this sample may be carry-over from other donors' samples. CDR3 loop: CASRVRGLDTGELFF. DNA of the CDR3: TGTGCCAGTAGGGTCCGGGGTCTGGACACCGGGGAGCTGTTTTTT.